The 16 T cell receptor beta chains in this list originate from one sample, sequenced in a study of blood T cell repertoires in COVID-19. The protocol was immunoSEQ multiplex PCR, while the TCRdb copy is restricted to in-frame clones and leaves out a portion. The sample holds about 250,000 clones, 75% to 95% seen once. The sample was PBMCs or T cells enriched from blood (not recorded which). Source of these receptors: a woman between 18 and 29 years old who had recovered from COVID-19.

V and J are TRBV18 and TRBJ2-1, with 11 bases identical to TRBD2. The germline CDR1 and CDR2 sequences are KGHSH and LQKENI. CDR3 size: 17 residues. Trimming removed 0 bases from V and 8 bases from J; junction bases left unmatched: 9. The CDR3 region is CASSPPSRLAGIHEQFF. DNA of the CDR3: TGTGCCAGCTCACCACCTTCACGACTAGCGGGGATTCATGAGCAGTTCTTC.

The genes are TRBV12-5 and TRBJ1-5; TRBD1 matches at 9 bases. Looked up from germline, CDR1 is LGHNT and CDR2 is FRNRAP. The CDR3 extends over 16 amino acids. V shed 7 bases and J 1 base; nucleotides not matched to a gene: 8. CDR3 nucleotide sequence: TGTGCTAGTGCCCCGGGACAGGGAGGGAGCAATCAGCCCCAGCATTTT. As protein: CASAPGQGGSNQPQHF. Full variable domain (rest looked up from reference TRBV12-5 and TRBJ1-5): DARVTQTPRHKVTEMGQEVTMRCQPILGHNTVFWYRQTMMQGLELLAYFRNRAPLDDSGMPKDRFSAEMPDATLATLKIQPSEPRDSAVYFCASAPGQGGSNQPQHFGDGTRLSIL.

This clone was observed many times. This chain connects TRBV11-3 to TRBJ2-5; D is perhaps TRBD2 (6 bases). Trimming took 2 bases from V and 5 from J, leaving 12 bases between them. Germline CDR1 and CDR2: SGHNT and YENEEA. The CDR3 totals 14 residues. The CDR3 nucleotides are TGTGCCAGCAGCTTATTCGGGACTTCGGAGACCCAGTACTTC. Its protein is CASSLFGTSETQYF.

As DNA, the CDR3 is TGCAGTCGACCGGGACACTTGCGATCCTACGAGCAGTACTTC. Translating it yields CSRPGHLRSYEQYF. This chain uses TRBV29-1 with TRBJ2-7; tentatively, D is TRBD1 (6 bases). This CDR3 contains 14 residues. Germline CDR1 is SQVTM and CDR2 is ANQGSEA.

This chain joins TRBV19 and TRBJ1-2; 7 positions match TRBD1. The CDR3 has 14 residues. The germline gives CDR1 LNHDA, CDR2 SQIVND (reference sequence). V lost 1 base and J lost 7; bases outside the gene matches: 6. CDR3 amino acids: CASSIGTRGTGYTF. The CDR3, as DNA: TGTGCCAGTAGTATAGGGACCAGGGGGACTGGCTACACCTTC.

The chain joins TRBV28 to TRBJ2-5, with D maybe TRBD1 (6 bases). Trimming removed 5 bases from V and 6 bases from J, with 19 bases in between. Germline loops: CDR1 MDHEN, CDR2 SYDVKM. The CDR3 runs 15 residues. Here the CDR3 reads CASSPGADLVKTQYF. The CDR3 DNA reads as TGTGCCAGCAGTCCAGGGGCGGACCTGGTAAAGACCCAGTACTTC. The variable domain in full, with the rest retrieved from reference TRBV28 and TRBJ2-5, is DVKVTQSSRYLVKRTGEKVFLECVQDMDHENMFWYRQDPGLGLRLIYFSYDVKMKEKGDIPEGYSVSREKKERFSLILESASTNQTSMYLCASSPGADLVKTQYFGPGTRLLVL.

The rearrangement uses TRBV9 and TRBJ1-3; D is perhaps TRBD1 (5 bases). Germline CDR1 is SGDLS and CDR2 is YYNGEE. Trimming took 0 bases from V and 5 from J, leaving 18 bases between them. The CDR3 runs 17 residues. The CDR3 sequence is CASSVDGGVGRRNTIYF. CDR3 nucleotides: TGTGCCAGCAGCGTAGACGGGGGTGTGGGGCGTAGAAACACCATATATTTT.

Concerning this clone itself: Different DNA sequences within this sample yield the same CDR3. The chain carries TRBV19 and TRBJ2-6, with D maybe TRBD2 (5 bases). The CDR3 spans 15 residues. V lost 1 base, J lost 4 bases, and 8 bases lay in between. Germline V gene data show CDR1 as LNHDA and CDR2 as SQIVND (reference sequence). The DNA for the CDR3 is TGTGCCAGTAGTATAGGAGGGTCCGGGGCCAACGTCCTGACTTTC. Protein product: CASSIGGSGANVLTF.

This clone was counted once. V gene TRBV27 combines with J gene TRBJ2-1; D is undetermined. Germline assignment: CDR1 MNHEY and CDR2 SMNVEV (reference sequence). The germline V and J ends were trimmed by 0 bases and 9 bases, with 12 bases remaining between them. The CDR3 length is 14 residues. CDR3 residues: CASSLSGLEGEQFF. The CDR3 DNA is TGTGCCAGCAGTTTATCTGGTCTAGAAGGTGAGCAGTTCTTC.

The CDR3 protein is CASSTTSDYEQYF. CDR3 nucleotides: TGTGCCAGCAGCACGACTAGCGACTACGAGCAGTACTTC. This chain joins TRBV3-1 (or the pseudogene TRBV3-2) and TRBJ2-7, with 8 bases matching TRBD2. The ends lost 5 bases at V and 3 bases at J; junction bases unmatched: 3. Per the germline V gene, CDR1 is LGHDT and CDR2 is YNNKEL (reference sequence). This CDR3 has 13 residues.

The chain has TRBV7-2 and TRBJ1-6; D unclear. CDR1 is SGHTA and CDR2 is FQGNSA in the germline V gene. The CDR3 extends over 15 amino acids. The ends were cut back, 2 bases at V and 7 bases at J, with 12 bases in the middle. The CDR3 here is CASSLLNTGNSPLHF. In DNA form, the CDR3 reads TGTGCCAGCAGCTTATTGAACACGGGAAATTCACCCCTCCACTTT.

This chain joins TRBV9 and TRBJ2-5, with a tentative D call TRBD2 (5 bases). This CDR3 is 15 amino acids long. CDR1 is SGDLS and CDR2 is YYNGEE in the germline V gene. V lost 0 bases, J lost 5 bases, and 14 bases lay in between. This CDR3 is CASSVGTSNAETQYF. The DNA for the CDR3 is TGTGCCAGCAGCGTAGGGACTTCGAATGCGGAGACCCAGTACTTC.

This clone occurred once. The genes are TRBV18 and TRBJ2-1; perhaps TRBD2 as D (6 bases). This CDR3 is 14 amino acids long. CDR1 is KGHSH and CDR2 is LQKENI in the germline V gene. V was shortened by 0 bases and J by 8 bases, with 11 bases between the two germline ends. The CDR3 sequence is CASSPPAGLDEQFF. Here the CDR3 DNA reads TGTGCCAGCTCACCACCCGCGGGATTGGATGAGCAGTTCTTC.

The chain recombines TRBV5-6 with TRBJ1-1, with 8 bases fitting TRBD1. This CDR3 comprises 14 residues. Looked up from germline, CDR1 is SGHDT and CDR2 is YYEEEE. V lost 3 bases to trimming and J lost 6 bases; unmatched junction nucleotides: 7. The CDR3 coding sequence is TGTGCCAGCAGCTCCCCTGACAGGGGCGCTGAAGCTTTCTTT. This translates into CASSSPDRGAEAFF.

CDR3 sequence (DNA): TGTGCCATCAGTGAGACAGCGGAGCAAGAGACCCAGTACTTC. Translated: CAISETAEQETQYF. The chain uses TRBV10-3 and TRBJ2-5; TRBD2 is a possible D gene (5 bases). The length of the CDR3 is 14 residues. Trimming pared 2 bases from V and 2 bases from J, leaving 9 bases between. Germline V CDR1 and CDR2: ENHRY, SYGVKD.

The chain combines TRBV7-6 with TRBJ1-3, with D unresolved. Germline V lookup: CDR1 SGHVS, CDR2 FNYEAQ. V shed 1 base and J shed 1 base, with 11 bases lying between them. This CDR3 has 16 amino acids. The CDR3 DNA reads as TGTGCCAGCAGCTTAGGGACCAGCGGGTCTGGAAACACCATATATTTT. Protein sequence: CASSLGTSGSGNTIYF.